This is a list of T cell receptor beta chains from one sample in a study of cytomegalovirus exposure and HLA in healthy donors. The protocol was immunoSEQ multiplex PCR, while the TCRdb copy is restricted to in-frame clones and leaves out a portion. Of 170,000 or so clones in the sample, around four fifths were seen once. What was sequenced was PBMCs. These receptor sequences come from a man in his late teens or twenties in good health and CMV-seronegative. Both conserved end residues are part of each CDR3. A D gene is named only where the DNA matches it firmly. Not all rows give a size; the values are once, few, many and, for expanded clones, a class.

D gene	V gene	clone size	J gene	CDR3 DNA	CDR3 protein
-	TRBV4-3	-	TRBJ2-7	TGCGCCAGCAGCCAAGCGTTCGGCGTACACTACGAGCAGTACTTC	CASSQAFGVHYEQYF
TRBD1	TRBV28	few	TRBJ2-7	TGTGCCAGCAGTGGGGACAGCCTCTACGAGCAGTACTTC	CASSGDSLYEQYF
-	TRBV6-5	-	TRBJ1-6	TGTGCCAGCAGCCGCGGTAGGTTTCATAATTCACCCCTCCACTTT	CASSRGRFHNSPLHF
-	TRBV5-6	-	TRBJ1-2	TGTGCCAGCAGCCCACTGGGGGGACCGAGGGGCTACACCTTC	CASSPLGGPRGYTF
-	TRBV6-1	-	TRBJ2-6	TGTGCCAGCAGTGAAGTCTCGGTCTCTGGGGCCAACGTCCTGACTTTC	CASSEVSVSGANVLTF
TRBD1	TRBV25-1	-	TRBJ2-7	TGTGCCAGCAGTGAATGGGGACAGGGAGAAATTTTCTACGAGCAGTACTTC	CASSEWGQGEIFYEQYF
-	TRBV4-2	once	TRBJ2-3	TGTGCCAGCAGCCAAGGCCCGGGCGGGGATACGCAGTATTTT	CASSQGPGGDTQYF
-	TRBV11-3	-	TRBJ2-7	TGTGCCAGCAGCCCCACGGGCTGGAGGAGCGAGCAGTACTTC	CASSPTGWRSEQYF
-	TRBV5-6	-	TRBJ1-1	TGTGCCAGCAGCACGGTTGCGACAGGGAACACTGAAGCTTTCTTT	CASSTVATGNTEAFF
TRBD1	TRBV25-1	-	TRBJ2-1	TGTGCCAGCAGTGAAGCGCAGGGGGCGGGTGAGCAGTTCTTC	CASSEAQGAGEQFF
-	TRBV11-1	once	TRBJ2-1	TGTGCCAGCAGCGGAGAGGTAGGGGCCTCAACCTACAATGAGCAGTTCTTC	CASSGEVGASTYNEQFF
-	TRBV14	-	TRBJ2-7	TGTGCCAGCAGCCAAGTCCCTCACAGGGCCCACGAGCAGTACTTC	CASSQVPHRAHEQYF
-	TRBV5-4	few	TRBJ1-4	TGTGCCAGCAGCATTGGTGAGGGGGATGAAAAACTGTTTTTT	CASSIGEGDEKLFF
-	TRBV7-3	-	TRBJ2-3	TGTGCCAGCAGCTTAGGGCAGCCCGGAGATACGCAGTATTTT	CASSLGQPGDTQYF
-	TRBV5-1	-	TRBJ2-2	TGCGCCAGCAGCTTGGAAGCGGCTTTTGCCGGGGAGCTGTTTTTT	CASSLEAAFAGELFF
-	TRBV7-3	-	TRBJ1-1	TGTGCCAGCAGCCCGCAAGGGGGAGCCACTGAAGCTTTCTTT	CASSPQGGATEAFF
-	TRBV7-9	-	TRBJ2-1	TGTGCCAGCAGCTTGGCAGGGGTGTCCGCACACAATGAGCAGTTCTTC	CASSLAGVSAHNEQFF
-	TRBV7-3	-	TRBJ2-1	TGTGCCAGCTCCCCGGTCGGAGGGGAGGTGGGGAATGAGCAGTTCTTC	CASSPVGGEVGNEQFF
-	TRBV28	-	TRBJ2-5	TGTGCCAGCAGTGGGACACGAGAGACCCAGTACTTC	CASSGTRETQYF
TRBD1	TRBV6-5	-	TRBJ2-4	TGTGCCAGCAGCCCCTCTTGGACAGGGAGGAACATTCAGTACTTC	CASSPSWTGRNIQYF
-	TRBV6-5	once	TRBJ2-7	TGTGCCAGCAGTTACGGAGGCGACTACGAGCAGTACTTC	CASSYGGDYEQYF
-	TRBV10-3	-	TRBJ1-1	TGTGCTCCAGGGCTTGAAGCTTTCTTT	CAPGLEAFF
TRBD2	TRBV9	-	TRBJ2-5	TGTGCCAGCAGTGCGACTAGCACGGAGACCCAGTACTTC	CASSATSTETQYF
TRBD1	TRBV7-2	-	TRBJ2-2	TGTGCCAGCAGCTCCCGGGACAGGGGCACCGGGGAGCTGTTTTTT	CASSSRDRGTGELFF
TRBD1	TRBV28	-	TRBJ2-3	TGTGCCAGCAGCCTGGGACAGGGCTTTGCCCTTAGCACAGATACGCAGTATTTT	CASSLGQGFALSTDTQYF
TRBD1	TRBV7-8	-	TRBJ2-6	TGTGCCAGTACAGGGGACCGCTCTGGGGCCAACGTCCTGACTTTC	CASTGDRSGANVLTF
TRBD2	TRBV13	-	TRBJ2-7	TGTGCCAGCAGCTCCTTAGGGACTAGCGGCACCTACGAGCAGTACTTC	CASSSLGTSGTYEQYF
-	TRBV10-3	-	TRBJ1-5	TGTGCCATCAGTGAGGGCGGCCATAGCAATCAGCCCCAGCATTTT	CAISEGGHSNQPQHF
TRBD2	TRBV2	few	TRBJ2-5	TGTGCCAGCAGGAACGGGAGGTACCAAGAGACCCAGTACTTC	CASRNGRYQETQYF
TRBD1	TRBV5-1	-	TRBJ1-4	TGCGCCAGCAGCCCACCAGGGACAGGGTTTGAAAAACTGTTTTTT	CASSPPGTGFEKLFF
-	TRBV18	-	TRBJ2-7	TGTGCCAGCTCACCCACGACAGGGCTGGGAGGAGAGTACTTC	CASSPTTGLGGEYF
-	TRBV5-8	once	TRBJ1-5	TGTGCCAGCAGCTTGGGGACAGAATCTCGGGGCAATCAGCCCCAGCATTTT	CASSLGTESRGNQPQHF
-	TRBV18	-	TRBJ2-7	TGTGCCAGCTCACCAAGGCAGGACGAGCAGTACTTC	CASSPRQDEQYF
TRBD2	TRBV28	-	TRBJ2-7	TGTGCTAGCAGTCCGCGACTAGCGGGAGGGAGTAGTCACGAGCAGTACTTC	CASSPRLAGGSSHEQYF
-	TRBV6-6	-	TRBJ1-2	TGTGCCAGCAACCCGGCCGGGTTTCGGTATGGCTACACCTTC	CASNPAGFRYGYTF
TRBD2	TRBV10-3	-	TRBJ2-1	TGTGCCATCAGTGAGTCACTAGCGGTATTGGATGAGCAGTTCTTC	CAISESLAVLDEQFF
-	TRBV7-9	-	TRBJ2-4	TGTGCCAGCAGCTTAAAAACAGCCGACAGCAAAAACATTCAGTACTTC	CASSLKTADSKNIQYF
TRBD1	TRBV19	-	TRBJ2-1	TGTGCCAGTAGTATTCCCCGGACAGGGGGATCCAATGAGCAGTTCTTC	CASSIPRTGGSNEQFF
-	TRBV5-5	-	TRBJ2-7	TGTGCCAGCAGTATCAGGGGTCCGGCCTACGAGCAGTACTTC	CASSIRGPAYEQYF
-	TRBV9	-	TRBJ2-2	TGTGCCAGCAGCGTAGGTGTAACAGGGAACACCGGGGAGCTGTTTTTT	CASSVGVTGNTGELFF
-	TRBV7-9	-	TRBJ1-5	TGTGCCAGCAGCTTTTGGGCTGAAACGAGCAATCAGCCCCAGCATTTT	CASSFWAETSNQPQHF
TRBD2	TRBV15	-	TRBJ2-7	TGTGCCACCAGCAGAGGGGCTAGCGGGACCTTCTACGAGCAGTACTTC	CATSRGASGTFYEQYF
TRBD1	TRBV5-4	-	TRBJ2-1	TGTGCCAGCAGGTCGCCCGGGACAGGGGGGAACAGCTCCTACAATGAGCAGTTCTTC	CASRSPGTGGNSSYNEQFF
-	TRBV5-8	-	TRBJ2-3	TGTGCCAGCAGCCGAAGCGGAGGGGGCACAGATACGCAGTATTTT	CASSRSGGGTDTQYF
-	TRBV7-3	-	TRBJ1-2	TGTGCCAGCAGCTTAACTGGGGGGGAGGGACTTGGCTACACCTTC	CASSLTGGEGLGYTF
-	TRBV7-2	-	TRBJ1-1	TGTGCCAGCAGCTTGCGCCTTCTAGGCCGGAACACTGAAGCTTTCTTT	CASSLRLLGRNTEAFF
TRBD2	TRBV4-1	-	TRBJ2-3	TGCGCCAGCAGCCAAGGCGGGGGGAGGAGCACAGATACGCAGTATTTT	CASSQGGGRSTDTQYF
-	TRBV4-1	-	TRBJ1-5	TGCGCCAGCAGTCAATTTGGGGGGAATCAGCCCCAGCATTTT	CASSQFGGNQPQHF
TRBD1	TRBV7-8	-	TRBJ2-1	TGTGCCAGCAGCCACTACCCCAGACAGGGCCATGAGCAGTTCTTC	CASSHYPRQGHEQFF
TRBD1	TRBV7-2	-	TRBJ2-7	TGTGCCAGCAGCACGGGACAGGGGGGCCCCTACGAGCAGTACTTC	CASSTGQGGPYEQYF
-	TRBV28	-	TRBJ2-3	TGTGCCAGCAGTTTGGACCGGACTACCAACACAGATACGCAGTATTTT	CASSLDRTTNTDTQYF
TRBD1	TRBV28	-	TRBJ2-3	TGTGCCAGCAGTTTTGGACAGGGAATAGATACGCAGTATTTT	CASSFGQGIDTQYF
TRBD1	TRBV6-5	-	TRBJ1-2	TGTGCCAGCAGTTACGGAGGGACAGCCTATGGCTACACCTTC	CASSYGGTAYGYTF
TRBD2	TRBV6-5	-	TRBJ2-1	TGTGCCAGCAGACTAGCGGGTGGCAATGAGCAGTTCTTC	CASRLAGGNEQFF
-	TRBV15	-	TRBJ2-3	TGTGCCACCAGCGGCAAGACTCGCACAGATACGCAGTATTTT	CATSGKTRTDTQYF
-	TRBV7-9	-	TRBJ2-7	TGTGCCAGCAGCCTGGACACATACGAGCAGTACTTC	CASSLDTYEQYF
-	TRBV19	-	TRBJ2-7	TGTGCCAGTAGTATAGAGGCATTGAACTACGAGCAGTACTTC	CASSIEALNYEQYF